The entry that follows covers one T cell receptor (beta chain) sequence. Its antigen is currently unknown. This entry belongs to a study of T cell responses to AZD1222 COVID-19 vaccine. The study, taken as a whole, reports: Just 5 or 6 AZD1222 recipients tested seropositive at baseline. A reported finding is that nearly half of spike-specific TCRs target unmutated variant regions. Donors in the cohort were predominantly white British and more often female, and clonal diversity was possibly underestimated. Following two doses of AZD1222, Spike-specific TCR breadth and depth rose.

Generated by immunoSEQ multiplex PCR, the TCRdb table keeps only in-frame clones and is missing some. Of over 100,000 clones listed, roughly 89% are singletons. This clonotype was obtained from an adult in good health. The source was peripheral blood, collected on day 0 of AZD1222 vaccination.

The CDR3 coding sequence is TGTGCCAGTAGAGTCCTGGGTAGGGTAGGCGAAAAACTGTTTTTT. As protein: CASRVLGRVGEKLFF. The chain joins TRBV19 to TRBJ1-4; D not resolved. With 6 bases removed from V and 8 bases from J, the gap between germline ends came to 19 bases. This CDR3 has 15 residues. From germline, CDR1 is LNHDA and CDR2 SQIVND (reference sequence).